This T cell receptor beta chain derives from a study of T cells in Graves' hyperthyroidism and ophthalmopathy. Across the study: Peripheral blood was drawn at first diagnosis, prior to all treatment.

Amplification yielded TCR beta CDR3 regions, with RNA transcripts as the source. During a first-round RT-PCR of the TCR CDR3, the HTBI primer set was used. From the multiplex PCR reads, TCRdb called clonotypes with MiXCR, one entry per CDR3 protein. The sample has more than 500,000 distinct CDR3 sequences; about 16% are singletons. Those patients with uncontrolled infection, other autoimmune disease, pregnancy or lactation were excluded. Together with thyroid ultrasound, orbital computed tomography, serum thyroxine and TRAb, clinical symptoms were used for diagnoses. Many counts were recorded for this clonotype. The germline CDR1 and CDR2 sequences are DFQATT and SNEGSKA (reference sequence). The J segment lost 0 bases and the V segment lost 6 bases, leaving 8 bases of the junction unmatched. The CDR3 contains 15 residues.

Specimen: blood. The sequence was obtained from a woman aged 25 to 39 with Graves' ophthalmopathy. The chain has TRBV20-1 and TRBJ2-1, with 7 bases aligning to TRBD2. The CDR3 region has the DNA TGCAGTGCATTTTTAGCGGGTAGCTCCTACAATGAGCAGTTCTTC. This encodes CSAFLAGSSYNEQFF.